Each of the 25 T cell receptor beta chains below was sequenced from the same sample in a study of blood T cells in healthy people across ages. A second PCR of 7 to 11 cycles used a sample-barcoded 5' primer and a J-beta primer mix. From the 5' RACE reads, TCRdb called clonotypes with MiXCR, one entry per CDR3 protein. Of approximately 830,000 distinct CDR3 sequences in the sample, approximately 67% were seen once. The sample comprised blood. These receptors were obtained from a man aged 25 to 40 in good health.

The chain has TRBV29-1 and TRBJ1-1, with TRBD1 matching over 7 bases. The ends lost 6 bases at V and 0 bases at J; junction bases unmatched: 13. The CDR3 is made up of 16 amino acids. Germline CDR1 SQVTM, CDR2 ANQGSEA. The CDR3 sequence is CSVEKTGTVLNTEAFF. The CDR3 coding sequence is TGCAGCGTCGAAAAAACCGGGACAGTCCTGAACACTGAAGCTTTCTTT.

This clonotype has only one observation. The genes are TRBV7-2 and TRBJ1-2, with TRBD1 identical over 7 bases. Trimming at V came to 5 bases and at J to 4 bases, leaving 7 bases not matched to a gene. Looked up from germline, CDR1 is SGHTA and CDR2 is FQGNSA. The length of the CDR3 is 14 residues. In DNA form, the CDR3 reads TGTGCCAGCAGCAGCAGACAGGGAAGCTATGGCTACACCTTC. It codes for CASSSRQGSYGYTF.

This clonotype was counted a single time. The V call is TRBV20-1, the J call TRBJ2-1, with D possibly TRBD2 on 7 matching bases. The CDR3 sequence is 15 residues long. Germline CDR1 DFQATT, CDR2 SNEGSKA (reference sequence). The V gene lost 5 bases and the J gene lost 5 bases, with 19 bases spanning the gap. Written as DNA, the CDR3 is TGCAGTGCTGCTCGGGGGGCCTCCAGACACAATGAGCAGTTCTTC. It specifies CSAARGASRHNEQFF.

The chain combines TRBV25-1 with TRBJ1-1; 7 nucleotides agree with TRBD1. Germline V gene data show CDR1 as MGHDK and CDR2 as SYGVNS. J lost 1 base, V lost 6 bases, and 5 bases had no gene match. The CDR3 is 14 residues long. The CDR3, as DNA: TGTGCCAGCAGGGTACAGGGGTCGAACACTGAAGCTTTCTTT. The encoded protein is CASRVQGSNTEAFF. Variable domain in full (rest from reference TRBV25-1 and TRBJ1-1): EADIYQTPRYLVIGTGKKITLECSQTMGHDKMYWYQQDPGMELHLIHYSYGVNSTEKGDLSSESTVSRIRTEHFPLTLESARPSHTSQYLCASRVQGSNTEAFFGQGTRLTVV.

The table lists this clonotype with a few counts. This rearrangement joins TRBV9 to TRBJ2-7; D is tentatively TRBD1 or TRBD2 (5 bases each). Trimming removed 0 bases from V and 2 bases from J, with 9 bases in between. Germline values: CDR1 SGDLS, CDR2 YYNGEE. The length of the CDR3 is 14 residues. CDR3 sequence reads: CASSVDGDPYEQYF. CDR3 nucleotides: TGTGCCAGCAGCGTAGACGGGGACCCCTACGAGCAGTACTTC.

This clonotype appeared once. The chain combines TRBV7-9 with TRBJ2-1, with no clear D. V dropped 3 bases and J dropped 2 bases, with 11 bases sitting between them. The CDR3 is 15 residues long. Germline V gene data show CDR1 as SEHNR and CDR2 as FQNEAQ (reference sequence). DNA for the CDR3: TGTGCCAGCAGCTTCCCTGCAATTCCCTACAATGAGCAGTTCTTC. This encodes CASSFPAIPYNEQFF. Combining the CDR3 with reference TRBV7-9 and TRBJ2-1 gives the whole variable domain DTGVSQNPRHKITKRGQNVTFRCDPISEHNRLYWYRQTLGQGPEFLTYFQNEAQLEKSRLLSDRFSAERPKGSFSTLEIQRTEQGDSAMYLCASSFPAIPYNEQFFGPGTRLTVL.

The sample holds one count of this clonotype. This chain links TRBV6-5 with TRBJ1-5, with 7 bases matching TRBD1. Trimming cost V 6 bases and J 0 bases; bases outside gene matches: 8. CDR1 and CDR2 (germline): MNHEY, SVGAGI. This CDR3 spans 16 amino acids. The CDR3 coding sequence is TGTGCCAGCAGACCCACAGGGGCCCATAGCAATCAGCCCCAGCATTTT. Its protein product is CASRPTGAHSNQPQHF.

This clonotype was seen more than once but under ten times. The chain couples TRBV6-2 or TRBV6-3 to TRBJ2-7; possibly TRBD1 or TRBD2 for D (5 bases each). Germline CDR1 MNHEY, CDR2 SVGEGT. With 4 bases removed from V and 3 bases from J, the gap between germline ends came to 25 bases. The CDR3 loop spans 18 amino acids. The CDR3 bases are TGTGCCAGCAGTTTGTCCCCCCCCGGGGCGGTGCTTGACTACGAGCAGTACTTC. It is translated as CASSLSPPGAVLDYEQYF.

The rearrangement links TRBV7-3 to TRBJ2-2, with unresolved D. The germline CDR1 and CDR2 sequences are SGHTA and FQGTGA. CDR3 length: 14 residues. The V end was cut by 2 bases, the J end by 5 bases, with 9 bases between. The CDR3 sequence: CASSLLKGTGELFF. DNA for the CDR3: TGTGCCAGCAGCTTATTGAAGGGTACCGGGGAGCTGTTTTTT.

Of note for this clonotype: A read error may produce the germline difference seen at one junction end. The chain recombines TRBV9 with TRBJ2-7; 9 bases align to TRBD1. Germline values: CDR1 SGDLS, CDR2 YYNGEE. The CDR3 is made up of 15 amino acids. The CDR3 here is CAGSPARGQGYEQYF. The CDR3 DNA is TGTGCCGGCAGCCCTGCCAGGGGACAGGGCTACGAGCAGTACTTC. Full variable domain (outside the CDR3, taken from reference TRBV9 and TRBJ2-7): DSGVTQTPKHLITATGQRVTLRCSPRSGDLSVYWYQQSLDQGLQFLIQYYNGEERAKGNILERFSAQQFPDLHSELNLSSLELGDSALYFCAGSPARGQGYEQYFGPGTRLTVT.

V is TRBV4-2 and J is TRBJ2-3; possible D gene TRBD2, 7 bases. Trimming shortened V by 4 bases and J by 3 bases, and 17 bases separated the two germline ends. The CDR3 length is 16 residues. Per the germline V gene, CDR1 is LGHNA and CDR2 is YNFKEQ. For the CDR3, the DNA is TGTGCCAGCAGCCTGGGGGGGCCGAGTTCTACAGATACGCAGTATTTT. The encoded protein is CASSLGGPSSTDTQYF.

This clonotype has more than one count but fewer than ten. The CDR3 region is CASSQEAGASGYTF. CDR3 bases: TGTGCCAGCAGCCAAGAGGCAGGGGCTTCTGGCTACACCTTC. The chain uses TRBV3-1 and TRBJ1-2, with D possibly TRBD1 on 6 matching bases. The CDR3 extends over 14 amino acids. Germline V gene sequence: CDR1 LGHDT, CDR2 YNNKEL (reference sequence). The V end was cut by 0 bases, the J end by 7 bases, with 12 bases between.

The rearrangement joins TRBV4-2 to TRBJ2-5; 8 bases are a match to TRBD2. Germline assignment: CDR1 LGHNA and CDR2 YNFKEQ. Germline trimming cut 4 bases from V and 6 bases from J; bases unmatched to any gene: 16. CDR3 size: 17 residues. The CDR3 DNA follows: TGTGCCAGCAGCCCTCCGGGACTAGGGGGATTTGAAAAGACCCAGTACTTC. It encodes CASSPPGLGGFEKTQYF.

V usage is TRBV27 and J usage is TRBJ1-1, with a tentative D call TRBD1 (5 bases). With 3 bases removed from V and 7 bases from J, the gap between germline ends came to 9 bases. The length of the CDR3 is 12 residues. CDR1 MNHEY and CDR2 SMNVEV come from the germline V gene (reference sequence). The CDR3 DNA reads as TGTGCCAGCAGTTTCTCAGGGTGTGAAGCTTTCTTT. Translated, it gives CASSFSGCEAFF.

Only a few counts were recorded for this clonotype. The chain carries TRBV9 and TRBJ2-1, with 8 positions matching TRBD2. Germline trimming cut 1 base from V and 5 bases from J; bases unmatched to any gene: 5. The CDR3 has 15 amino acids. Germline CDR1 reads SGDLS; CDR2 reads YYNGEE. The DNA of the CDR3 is TGTGCCAGCAGCGTACGGGGGGGCGTTAACAATGAGCAGTTCTTC. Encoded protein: CASSVRGGVNNEQFF.

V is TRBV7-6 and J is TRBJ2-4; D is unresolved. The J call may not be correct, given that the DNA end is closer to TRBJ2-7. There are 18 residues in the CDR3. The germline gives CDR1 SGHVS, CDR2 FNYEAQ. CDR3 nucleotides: TGTGCCAGCAGCTCTACGCCCCCCAGCCAGAATCAATACTACGAGCAGTACTTC. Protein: CASSSTPPSQNQYYEQYF.

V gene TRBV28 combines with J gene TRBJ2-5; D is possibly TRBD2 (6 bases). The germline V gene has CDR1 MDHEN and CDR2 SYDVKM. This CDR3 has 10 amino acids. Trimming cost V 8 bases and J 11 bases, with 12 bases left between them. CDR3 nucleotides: TGTGCCAGCGGCGGGGAGGCGCAGTACTTC. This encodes CASGGEAQYF.

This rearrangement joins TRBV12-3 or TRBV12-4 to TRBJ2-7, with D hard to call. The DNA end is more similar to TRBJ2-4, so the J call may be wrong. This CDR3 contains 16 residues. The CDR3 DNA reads TGTGCCAGCAGTTTACGGCAGCGTTTAGCCAAAAACATTCAGTACTTC. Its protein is CASSLRQRLAKNIQYF.

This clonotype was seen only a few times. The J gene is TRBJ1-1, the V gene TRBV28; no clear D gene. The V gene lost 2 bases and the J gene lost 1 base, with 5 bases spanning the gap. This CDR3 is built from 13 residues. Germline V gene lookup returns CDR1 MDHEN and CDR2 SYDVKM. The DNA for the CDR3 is TGTGCCAGCAGTTTACTCCGGAACACTGAAGCTTTCTTT. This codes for CASSLLRNTEAFF.

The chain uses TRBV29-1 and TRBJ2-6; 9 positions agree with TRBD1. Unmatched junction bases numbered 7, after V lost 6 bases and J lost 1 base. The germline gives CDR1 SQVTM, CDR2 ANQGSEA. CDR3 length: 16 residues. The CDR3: CSVRDREGSGANVLTF. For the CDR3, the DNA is TGCAGCGTGCGGGACAGGGAGGGATCTGGGGCCAACGTCCTGACTTTC. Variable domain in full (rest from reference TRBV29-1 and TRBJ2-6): SAVISQKPSRDICQRGTSLTIQCQVDSQVTMMFWYRQQPGQSLTLIATANQGSEATYESGFVIDKFPISRPNLTFSTLTVSNMSPEDSSIYLCSVRDREGSGANVLTFGAGSRLTVL.

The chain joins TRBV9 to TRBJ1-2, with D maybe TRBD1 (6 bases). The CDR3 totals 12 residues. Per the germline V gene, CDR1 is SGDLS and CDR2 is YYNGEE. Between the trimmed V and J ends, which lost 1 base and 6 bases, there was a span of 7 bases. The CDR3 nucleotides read TGTGCCAGCAGCGTACGACAGGATGGCTACACCTTC. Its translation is CASSVRQDGYTF.

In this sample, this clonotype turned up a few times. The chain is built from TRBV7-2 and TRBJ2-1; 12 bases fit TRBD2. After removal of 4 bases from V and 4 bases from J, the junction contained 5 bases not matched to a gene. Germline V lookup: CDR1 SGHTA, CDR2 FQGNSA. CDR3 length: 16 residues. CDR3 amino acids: CASSSRTSGVYNEQFF. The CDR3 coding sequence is TGTGCCAGCAGCTCCCGGACTAGCGGGGTATACAATGAGCAGTTCTTC. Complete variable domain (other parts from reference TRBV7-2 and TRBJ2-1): GAGVSQSPSNKVTEKGKDVELRCDPISGHTALYWYRQSLGQGLEFLIYFQGNSAPDKSGLPSDRFSAERTGGSVSTLTIQRTQQEDSAVYLCASSSRTSGVYNEQFFGPGTRLTVL.

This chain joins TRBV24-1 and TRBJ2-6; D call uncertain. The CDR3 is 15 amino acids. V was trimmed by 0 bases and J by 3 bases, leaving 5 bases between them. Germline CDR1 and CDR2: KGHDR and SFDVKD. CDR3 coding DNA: TGTGCCACCAGTGATTTGGGCAGTGGGGCCAACGTCCTGACTTTC. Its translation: CATSDLGSGANVLTF.

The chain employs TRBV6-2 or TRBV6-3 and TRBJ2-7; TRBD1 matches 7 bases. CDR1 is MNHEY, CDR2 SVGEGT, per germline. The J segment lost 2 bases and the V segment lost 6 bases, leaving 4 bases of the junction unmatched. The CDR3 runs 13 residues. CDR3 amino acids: CASRTGQPYEQYF. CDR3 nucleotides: TGTGCCAGCAGGACGGGACAGCCCTACGAGCAGTACTTC.

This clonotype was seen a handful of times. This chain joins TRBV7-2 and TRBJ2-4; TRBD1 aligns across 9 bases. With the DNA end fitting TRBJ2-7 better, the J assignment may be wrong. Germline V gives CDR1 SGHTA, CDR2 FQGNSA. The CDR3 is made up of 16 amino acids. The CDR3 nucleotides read TGTGCCAGCAGCTTAGGTCCGAGACAGGGGGAATACGAGCAGTACTTC. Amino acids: CASSLGPRQGEYEQYF.